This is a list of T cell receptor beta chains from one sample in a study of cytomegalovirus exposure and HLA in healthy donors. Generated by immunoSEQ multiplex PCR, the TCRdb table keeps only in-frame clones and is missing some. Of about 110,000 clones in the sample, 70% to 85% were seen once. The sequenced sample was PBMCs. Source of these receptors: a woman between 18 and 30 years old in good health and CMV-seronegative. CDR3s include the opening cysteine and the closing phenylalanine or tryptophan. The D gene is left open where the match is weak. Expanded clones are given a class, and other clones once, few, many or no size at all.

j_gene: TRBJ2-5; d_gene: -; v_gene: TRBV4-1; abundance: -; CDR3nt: TGCGCCAGCAGAGCGGTGACGGGGCGGGGTGGAGAGACCCAGTACTTC; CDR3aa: CASRAVTGRGGETQYF
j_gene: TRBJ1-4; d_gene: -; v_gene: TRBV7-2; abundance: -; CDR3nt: TGTGCCAGCAGGCTTACGGACACCTTGGACGAAAAACTGTTTTTT; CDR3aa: CASRLTDTLDEKLFF
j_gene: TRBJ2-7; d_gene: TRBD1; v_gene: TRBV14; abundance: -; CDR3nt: TGTGCCAGCAGCCAAGATACTATGTGGGACAGATCCTACGAGCAGTACTTC; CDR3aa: CASSQDTMWDRSYEQYF
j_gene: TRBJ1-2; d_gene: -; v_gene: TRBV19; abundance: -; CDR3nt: TGTGCCAGTAGTATAGGGTTTGGGCAGTACCCTAACTATGGCTACACCTTC; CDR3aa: CASSIGFGQYPNYGYTF
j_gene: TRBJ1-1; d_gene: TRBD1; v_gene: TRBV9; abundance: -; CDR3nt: TGTGCCAGCAGCGCTTGGGACAGGGGAGACACTGAAGCTTTCTTT; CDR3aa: CASSAWDRGDTEAFF
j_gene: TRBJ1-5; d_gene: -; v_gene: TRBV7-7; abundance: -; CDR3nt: TGTGCCAGCAGCCTACGAGCGTGGGGCTATAGCAATCAGCCCCAGCATTTT; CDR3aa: CASSLRAWGYSNQPQHF
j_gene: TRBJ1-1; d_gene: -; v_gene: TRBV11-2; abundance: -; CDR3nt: TGTGCCAGCAGCTTAGTCTCGGTGAACACTGAAGCTTTCTTT; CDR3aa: CASSLVSVNTEAFF
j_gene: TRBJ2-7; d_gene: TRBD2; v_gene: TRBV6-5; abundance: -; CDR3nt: TGTGCCAGCAGTTACGGCGGGGGGAGCGAGCAGTACTTC; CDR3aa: CASSYGGGSEQYF
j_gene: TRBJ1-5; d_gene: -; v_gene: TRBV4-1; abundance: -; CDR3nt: TGCGCCAGCAGCCGAGTCACAGGGACGTATAGCAATCAGCCCCAGCATTTT; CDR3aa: CASSRVTGTYSNQPQHF
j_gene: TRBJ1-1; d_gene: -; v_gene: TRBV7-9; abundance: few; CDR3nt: TGTGCCAGCAGCCGATCGGACATGGAAGCTTTCTTT; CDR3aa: CASSRSDMEAFF
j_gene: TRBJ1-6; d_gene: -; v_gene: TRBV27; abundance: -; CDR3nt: TGTGCCAGCAGTCAGAGGGGGTCGGGTGCCTATAATTCACCCCTCCACTTT; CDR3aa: CASSQRGSGAYNSPLHF
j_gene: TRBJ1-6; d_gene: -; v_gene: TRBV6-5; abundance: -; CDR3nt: TGTGCCAGCAGTTACTCGTTAGCCGACCCACCCCTCCACTTT; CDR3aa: CASSYSLADPPLHF
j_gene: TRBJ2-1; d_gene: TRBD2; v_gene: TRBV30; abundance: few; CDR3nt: TGTGCCTGGACCCCACGGCTAGCGGGGGACAATGAGCAGTTCTTC; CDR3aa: CAWTPRLAGDNEQFF
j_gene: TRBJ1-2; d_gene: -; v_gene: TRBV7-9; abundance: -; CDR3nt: TGTGCCAGCAGCTTAGGTCAGGGCTTCGGCTACACCTTC; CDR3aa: CASSLGQGFGYTF
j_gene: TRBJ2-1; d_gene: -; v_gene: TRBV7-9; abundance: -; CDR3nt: TGTGCCAGCAGCCCCGGACAGAGGTCAACGTACAATGAGCAGTTCTTC; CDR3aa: CASSPGQRSTYNEQFF
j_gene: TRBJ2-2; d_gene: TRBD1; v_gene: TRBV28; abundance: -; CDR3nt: TGTGCCAGCAGTAGGCGTCGGGACAGGGTTGCCGGGGAGCTGTTTTTT; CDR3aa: CASSRRRDRVAGELFF
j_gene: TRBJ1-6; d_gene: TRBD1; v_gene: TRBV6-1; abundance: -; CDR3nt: TGTGCCAGCAGTGAACTCTGGACAGGGGGCAGGCCCCTCCACTTT; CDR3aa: CASSELWTGGRPLHF
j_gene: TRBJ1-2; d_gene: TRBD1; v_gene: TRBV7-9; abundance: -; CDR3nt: TGTGCCAGCAGCTTAGCGAAGGTTAAGGGACAGGGGGCAACCTATGGCTACACCTTC; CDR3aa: CASSLAKVKGQGATYGYTF
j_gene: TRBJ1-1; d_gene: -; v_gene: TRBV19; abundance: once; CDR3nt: TGTGCCAGTAGTTCCTCGTTCCTGGCCGAAGCTTTCTTT; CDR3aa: CASSSSFLAEAFF
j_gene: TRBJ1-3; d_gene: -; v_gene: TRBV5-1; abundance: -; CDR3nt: TGCGCCAGCAGCTATCAGGATGCTGGAAACACCATATATTTT; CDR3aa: CASSYQDAGNTIYF
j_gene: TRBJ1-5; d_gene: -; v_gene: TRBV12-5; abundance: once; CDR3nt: TGTGCTAGTGGTTTGGTACGAACCAGGGGTCGGAGGCAGCCCCAGCATTTT; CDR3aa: CASGLVRTRGRRQPQHF
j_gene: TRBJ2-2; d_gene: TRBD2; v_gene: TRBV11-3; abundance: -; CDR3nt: TGTGCCAGCAGTAAGGGCGGGAGGGGTCCCGGGGAGCTGTTTTTT; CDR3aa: CASSKGGRGPGELFF
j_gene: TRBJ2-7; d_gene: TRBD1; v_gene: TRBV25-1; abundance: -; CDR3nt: TGTGCCAGCAGCTGGGCTCCGGGACAGGGGGCCTACGAGCAGTACTTC; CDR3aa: CASSWAPGQGAYEQYF
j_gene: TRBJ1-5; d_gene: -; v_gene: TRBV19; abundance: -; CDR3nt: TGTGCCAGTAGCTCCTCTGGAGAGCTTCGTCAGAAGCAGCCCCAGCATTTT; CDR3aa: CASSSSGELRQKQPQHF
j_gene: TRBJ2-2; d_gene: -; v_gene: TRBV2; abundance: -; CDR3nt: TGTGCCGATCGAGGGGGCACCGGGGAGCTGTTTTTT; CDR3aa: CADRGGTGELFF
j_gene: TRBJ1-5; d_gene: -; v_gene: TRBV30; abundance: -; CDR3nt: TGTGCCTGGAGTGAAACAGGGATCCAGGGCAATCAGCCCCAGCATTTT; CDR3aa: CAWSETGIQGNQPQHF
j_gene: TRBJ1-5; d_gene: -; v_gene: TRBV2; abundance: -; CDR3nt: TGTGCCAGCAGTGGGTACGGTATTCAGCCCCAGCATTTT; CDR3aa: CASSGYGIQPQHF
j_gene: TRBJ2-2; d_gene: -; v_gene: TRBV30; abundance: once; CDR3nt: TGTGCCTGGAGTGGCCCAGCGGACACCGGGGAGCTGTTTTTT; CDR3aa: CAWSGPADTGELFF
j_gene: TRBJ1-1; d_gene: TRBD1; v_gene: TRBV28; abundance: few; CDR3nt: TGTGCCAGCAGGCACGCCAAGGACAGGGACACTGAAGCTTTCTTT; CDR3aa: CASRHAKDRDTEAFF
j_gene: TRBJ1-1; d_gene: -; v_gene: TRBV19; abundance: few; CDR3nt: TGTGCCAGCACCCGCGGACAGACAGTGAACACTGAAGCTTTCTTT; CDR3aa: CASTRGQTVNTEAFF
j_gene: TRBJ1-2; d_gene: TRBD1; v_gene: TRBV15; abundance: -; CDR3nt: TGTGCCACCAGCAGAGATGTGGGACAGGGATGCACCTTC; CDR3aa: CATSRDVGQGCTF